The 18 T cell receptor beta chains listed next were all sequenced from one sample in a study of shared clonotypes between healthy human individuals. Clones were sequenced by immunoSEQ multiplex PCR, and TCRdb holds only the in-frame ones, with some missing. The data contain some 2.1 million clones, 85% to 95% of them singletons. Sequencing was carried out using naive CD4+ T cells sorted from blood. The subset here: CD45RA+ positively selected. The receptors originated from a man aged 18-30 years in good health.

The chain employs TRBV10-3 and TRBJ1-4; TRBD1 agrees at 7 bases. This CDR3 region has 14 residues. Per germline, CDR1 ENHRY and CDR2 SYGVKD. Trimming removed 8 bases from V and 5 bases from J; junction bases left unmatched: 8. In DNA, the CDR3 is TGTGCCATCTCGGAGGGACAGCTCAATGAAAAACTGTTTTTT. Translated, it gives CAISEGQLNEKLFF.

The V call is TRBV5-4, the J call TRBJ2-5; D unresolved. Germline V gives CDR1 SGHNT, CDR2 YYREEE (reference sequence). Trimming removed 0 bases at V and 0 bases at J, with 12 bases between. The CDR3 runs 16 residues. The CDR3 region has the DNA TGTGCCAGCAGCTTGGACGTAGCCCAGTACCAAGAGACCCAGTACTTC. This gives the protein CASSLDVAQYQETQYF.

The J gene is TRBJ2-3, the V gene TRBV4-3; D gene unclear. Per germline, CDR1 LGHNA and CDR2 YSLEER. The CDR3 consists of 13 residues. Between the trimmed V and J ends, which lost 0 bases and 6 bases, there was a span of 7 bases. CDR3 nucleotides: TGCGCCAGCAGCCAAGAGGGGATTGATACGCAGTATTTT. Encoded protein: CASSQEGIDTQYF.

J is TRBJ1-6 and V is TRBV30, with TRBD1 identical over 10 bases. Per germline, CDR1 GTSNPN and CDR2 SVGIG (reference sequence). The CDR3 runs to 17 residues. The junction had 14 bases not matched to a gene; V was cut back by 4 bases and J by 8 bases. The CDR3 region has the DNA TGTGCCTGGACGAGCCCTTTCTGGGACAGGGGTGATTCACCCCTCCACTTT. Translated, it gives CAWTSPFWDRGDSPLHF.

The V gene is TRBV6-5, the J gene TRBJ1-2; the D gene is possibly TRBD1 (5 bases). CDR3 length equals 15 residues. The germline CDR1 and CDR2 sequences are MNHEY and SVGAGI. Trimming left V 1 base short and J 7 bases short, with 16 bases between. CDR3 nucleotides: TGTGCCAGCAGTTACTGGCAGGGCCCCCGATTTGGCTACACCTTC. It specifies CASSYWQGPRFGYTF.

CDR3 DNA: TGCGCCAGCAGCCCCCCCTGGGACAGGGATCCATACGAGCAGTACTTC. As protein: CASSPPWDRDPYEQYF. The V gene is TRBV5-1, the J gene TRBJ2-7, with TRBD1 identical over 9 bases. The CDR3 totals 16 residues. Germline values: CDR1 SGHRS, CDR2 YFSETQ. V lost 4 bases, J lost 4 bases, and 12 bases stayed unmatched. The whole variable domain, filled in from reference TRBV5-1 and TRBJ2-7, reads KAGVTQTPRYLIKTRGQQVTLSCSPISGHRSVSWYQQTPGQGLQFLFEYFSETQRNKGNFPGRFSGRQFSNSRSEMNVSTLELGDSALYLCASSPPWDRDPYEQYFGPGTRLTVT.

The V call is TRBV2, the J call TRBJ2-1; the match to TRBD1 covers 11 bases. CDR3 size: 15 residues. Germline V CDR1 and CDR2: SNHLY, FYNNEI. V trimming: 6 bases; J trimming: 6 bases; junction bases outside the gene matches: 7. This CDR3 reads CASRTGTGGGNEQFF. Written as DNA, the CDR3 is TGTGCCAGCAGGACTGGGACAGGGGGAGGCAATGAGCAGTTCTTC.

Worth noting for this clone: One end of the junction varies from germline; a read error may be responsible. This sample also contains other DNA sequences that code for the same CDR3. This chain links TRBV6-5 with TRBJ2-4, with D possibly being TRBD2 (5 bases). CDR1 MNHEY and CDR2 SVGAGI come from the germline V gene. The CDR3 is made up of 15 amino acids. CDR3 in DNA: TGTGCCAGCGGAGTAGAGGGTAAAGCCAAGAACATTCAGTACTTC. This gives the protein CASGVEGKAKNIQYF.

About this clone itself: Within the sample, other DNA sequences also encode this same CDR3. The rearrangement uses TRBV5-1 and TRBJ2-3, with D perhaps being TRBD1 or TRBD2 (5 bases each). V shed 1 base and J shed 0 bases, with 9 bases lying between them. The CDR3 runs 15 residues. Germline CDR1 reads SGHRS; CDR2 reads YFSETQ. CDR3 coding DNA: TGCGCCAGCAGCTTGACGGGGCTTAGCACAGATACGCAGTATTTT. It codes for CASSLTGLSTDTQYF.

About this clone: Other DNA sequences of this sample code for an identical CDR3. The rearrangement joins TRBV30 to TRBJ2-7, with a possible D match to TRBD1 (5 bases). The CDR3 runs 12 residues. CDR1 and CDR2 (germline): GTSNPN, SVGIG (reference sequence). Trimming took 0 bases from V and 7 from J, leaving 10 bases between them. The chain's CDR3 is CAWSVQGVEQYF. The CDR3 DNA is TGTGCCTGGAGTGTACAAGGGGTTGAGCAGTACTTC.

The CDR3 region has the DNA TGTGCCAGCAGTGAAGAAGACTATGGCTACACCTTC. Encoded protein: CASSEEDYGYTF. This sequence joins TRBV2 and TRBJ1-2; D remains ambiguous. Germline CDR1 reads SNHLY; CDR2 reads FYNNEI. The CDR3 covers 12 residues. Trimming cost V 1 base and J 3 bases, with 3 bases left between them. Variable domain in full (rest from reference TRBV2 and TRBJ1-2): EPEVTQTPSHQVTQMGQEVILRCVPISNHLYFYWYRQILGQKVEFLVSFYNNEISEKSEIFDDQFSVERPDGSNFTLKIRSTKLEDSAMYFCASSEEDYGYTFGSGTRLTVV.

CDR3 sequence: CASSFTSGNYYEQYF. CDR3 DNA sequence: TGTGCCAGCAGCTTCACTAGCGGCAACTACTACGAGCAGTACTTC. The J gene is TRBJ2-7, the V gene TRBV9; 8 nucleotides agree with TRBD2. Germline CDR1 is SGDLS and CDR2 is YYNGEE. The V gene end was trimmed by 4 bases and the J gene end by 3 bases; junction bases not matched to a gene: 9. There are 15 residues in the CDR3.

This chain links TRBV28 with TRBJ2-7; D call uncertain. Germline CDR1 is MDHEN and CDR2 is SYDVKM. V was shortened by 6 bases and J by 3 bases, with 9 bases between the two germline ends. The CDR3 length is 12 residues. This CDR3 reads CASSRSYYEQYF. CDR3 DNA: TGTGCCAGCAGCCGATCTTACTACGAGCAGTACTTC.

As for this clone: This clone may be a read error of a much larger clone one base away. The same CDR3 also results from other DNA sequences found in this sample. The rearrangement uses TRBV5-4 and TRBJ2-5; D is unclear. V lost 2 bases to trimming and J lost 2 bases, with 4 bases between them. The germline gives CDR1 SGHNT, CDR2 YYREEE (reference sequence). The CDR3 extends over 12 amino acids. CDR3 sequence: CASSFGQETQYF. The CDR3 coding sequence is TGTGCCAGCAGCTTTGGGCAAGAGACCCAGTACTTC.

This chain links TRBV13 with TRBJ1-3, with D possibly TRBD1 on 5 matching bases. Per the germline V gene, CDR1 is PRHDT and CDR2 is FYEKMQ (reference sequence). Trimming removed 1 base at V and 1 base at J, with 14 bases between. This CDR3 has 17 residues. The CDR3, as DNA: TGTGCCAGCAGCTTAGAGGGTCTGGCAGGGTCTGGAAACACCATATATTTT. Its translation is CASSLEGLAGSGNTIYF.

Remarks on this clone: Other nucleotide sequences in the sample specify the same CDR3. V gene TRBV5-1 combines with J gene TRBJ1-3, with D perhaps matching TRBD1 (6 bases). From germline, CDR1 is SGHRS and CDR2 YFSETQ. The CDR3 is 15 amino acids. Deletions cut 0 bases from V and 0 bases from J, with 7 bases between. CDR3 nucleotides: TGCGCCAGCAGCTTGGAGGGGGTCTCTGGAAACACCATATATTTT. As protein: CASSLEGVSGNTIYF.

Remarks on this clone: The sample contains more than one DNA sequence encoding this CDR3. This chain connects TRBV25-1 to TRBJ2-2; D not resolved. Germline V gene sequence: CDR1 MGHDK, CDR2 SYGVNS. This CDR3 contains 12 residues. V lost 7 bases, J lost 1 base, and 4 bases lay in between. DNA for the CDR3: TGTGCCAGCAACGGGAACACCGGGGAGCTGTTTTTT. It codes for CASNGNTGELFF. Using reference TRBV25-1 and TRBJ2-2 for the parts outside the CDR3, the full variable domain is EADIYQTPRYLVIGTGKKITLECSQTMGHDKMYWYQQDPGMELHLIHYSYGVNSTEKGDLSSESTVSRIRTEHFPLTLESARPSHTSQYLCASNGNTGELFFGEGSRLTVL.

On this clone: Other nucleotide sequences in the sample specify the same CDR3. The chain uses TRBV19 and TRBJ1-1; D possibly corresponds to TRBD1 (6 bases). Trimming left V 3 bases short and J 1 base short, with 9 bases between. CDR1 and CDR2 from the germline V gene are LNHDA and SQIVND (reference sequence). This CDR3 has 14 amino acids. The CDR3 nucleotides read TGTGCCAGTAGTATCAAGGGGGAGAACACTGAAGCTTTCTTT. Protein sequence: CASSIKGENTEAFF.